The clone carrying this TCR beta chain was seen only a few times. Antigen specificity is unknown. The record originates from a study of T-cell reconstitution after alpha-beta-depleted transplantation in children. Broader study findings: Counts and diversity of T cells one year after transplant came mostly from newly produced T cells. It was surviving recipient T cells and thymic progenitors that gave some patients high TCRbeta diversity at day 60. About two months after transplant, alpha-beta T cells reportedly came from several hundred expanded graft clones.

V was trimmed by 6 bases and J by 0 bases, leaving 16 bases between them. CDR3 length equals 15 residues. Germline loops: CDR1 DFQATT, CDR2 SNEGSKA (reference sequence). Unique molecular identifiers were incorporated into the prepared TCRbeta library. TCRdb reprocessed the PCR reads via MiXCR and lists one record per CDR3 protein. This sample has 550,000 to 800,000 distinct CDR3 sequences, with around 13% found just once. The sequencing here drew on PBMCs, taken before TCRalphabeta/CD19-depleted stem cell transplant. V is TRBV20-1 and J is TRBJ2-3; D is tentatively TRBD1 or TRBD2 (5 bases each). This sequence was found in a girl aged 2 to 9 with congenital amegakaryocytic thrombocytopenia, due to receive a stem cell transplant. The CDR3: CSANRDQVSTDTQYF. CDR3 in DNA: TGCAGTGCCAATAGGGACCAAGTTAGCACAGATACGCAGTATTTT.